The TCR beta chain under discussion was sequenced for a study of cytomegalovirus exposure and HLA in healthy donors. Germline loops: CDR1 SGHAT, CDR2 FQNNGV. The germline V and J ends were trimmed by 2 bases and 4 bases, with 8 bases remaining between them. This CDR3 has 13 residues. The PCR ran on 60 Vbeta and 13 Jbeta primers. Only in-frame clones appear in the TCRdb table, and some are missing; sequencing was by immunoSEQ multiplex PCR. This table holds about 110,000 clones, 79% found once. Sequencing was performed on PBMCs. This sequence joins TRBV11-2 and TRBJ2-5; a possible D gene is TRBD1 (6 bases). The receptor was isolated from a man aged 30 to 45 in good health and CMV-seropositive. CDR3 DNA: TGTGCCAGCAGCTTAAGAGGGGGAGAGACCCAGTACTTC. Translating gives CASSLRGGETQYF.